The 21 T cell receptor beta chains in this list originate from one sample, sequenced in a study of OX40 agonist ivuxolimab in advanced cancers. Using immunoSEQ multiplex PCR, the repertoire was profiled, and TCRdb retains in-frame clones only, with some absent. This sample has 70,000 to 85,000 clones, with less than 90% found just once. Sequenced material: CD4+ or CD8+ T cells sorted from blood, taken in a trial of the OX40 agonist ivuxolimab. Every receptor here comes from an adult with an advanced solid tumor such as melanoma, head and neck, liver or kidney cancer.

The chain couples TRBV7-2 to TRBJ1-2; 7 bases line up with TRBD1. The CDR3 runs to 15 residues. With 4 bases clipped from V and 4 bases from J, the junction kept 9 bases outside the gene matches. Germline V lookup: CDR1 SGHTA, CDR2 FQGNSA. CDR3 sequence reads: CASSSAGQLAYGYTF. In DNA, the CDR3 is TGTGCCAGCAGCTCCGCGGGACAGCTAGCCTATGGCTACACCTTC. Full variable domain (missing parts from reference TRBV7-2 and TRBJ1-2): GAGVSQSPSNKVTEKGKDVELRCDPISGHTALYWYRQSLGQGLEFLIYFQGNSAPDKSGLPSDRFSAERTGGSVSTLTIQRTQQEDSAVYLCASSSAGQLAYGYTFGSGTRLTVV.

This clone came up once. The rearrangement joins TRBV5-1 to TRBJ2-3; 7 nucleotides match TRBD1. J lost 3 bases, V lost 3 bases, and 10 bases had no gene match. This CDR3 region has 16 residues. Germline assignment: CDR1 SGHRS and CDR2 YFSETQ. As DNA, the CDR3 is TGCGCCAGCAGCTCAAGACAGGGCGGCGAGACAGATACGCAGTATTTT. Its protein is CASSSRQGGETDTQYF. Full variable domain (outside the CDR3, taken from reference TRBV5-1 and TRBJ2-3): KAGVTQTPRYLIKTRGQQVTLSCSPISGHRSVSWYQQTPGQGLQFLFEYFSETQRNKGNFPGRFSGRQFSNSRSEMNVSTLELGDSALYLCASSSRQGGETDTQYFGPGTRLTVL.

The CDR3 protein is CASSSRQGLSYEQYF. CDR3 nucleotides: TGTGCCAGCAGCTCCCGCCAGGGGCTCTCCTACGAGCAGTACTTC. V usage is TRBV11-3 and J usage is TRBJ2-7; possibly TRBD1 for D (6 bases). Germline V lookup: CDR1 SGHNT, CDR2 YENEEA. V was trimmed by 4 bases and J by 0 bases, leaving 13 bases between them. CDR3 length: 15 amino acids.

The chain combines TRBV19 with TRBJ1-1, with D maybe TRBD1 (5 bases). From germline, CDR1 is LNHDA and CDR2 SQIVND (reference sequence). The CDR3 totals 13 residues. V shed 7 bases and J shed 7 bases, with 16 bases lying between them. The CDR3 here is CASTFQGVGEAFF. The CDR3 nucleotides are TGTGCCAGTACCTTCCAGGGCGTAGGTGAAGCTTTCTTT.

The rearrangement joins TRBV5-1 to TRBJ2-1; D gene unclear. CDR1 and CDR2 (germline): SGHRS, YFSETQ. This CDR3 is built from 15 residues. V lost 9 bases, J lost 0 bases, and 16 bases lay in between. CDR3 sequence: CATPSRVSSYNEQFF. CDR3 nucleotides: TGCGCCACCCCCTCCCGGGTAAGCTCCTACAATGAGCAGTTCTTC.

The V gene is TRBV7-2, the J gene TRBJ1-2; possible D gene TRBD1, 5 bases. There are 15 residues in the CDR3. Trimming removed 5 bases from V and 4 bases from J, with 17 bases in between. Germline CDR1 and CDR2: SGHTA and FQGNSA. The DNA for the CDR3 is TGTGCCAGCAGCCTGGGGGTGGGGTCTGGCTATGGCTACACCTTC. This translates into CASSLGVGSGYGYTF.

The V gene is TRBV7-2, the J gene TRBJ2-7; D might be TRBD1 (5 bases). CDR1 is SGHTA, CDR2 FQGNSA, per germline. V was trimmed by 2 bases and J by 8 bases, leaving 16 bases between them. CDR3 size: 14 residues. CDR3 bases: TGTGCCAGCAGCTTACAGGGCTTCTACGGGCAGCAGTACTTC. Translated: CASSLQGFYGQQYF.

The rearrangement uses TRBV11-3 and TRBJ2-3; the D is unclear. With 1 base removed from V and 3 bases from J, the gap between germline ends came to 11 bases. Germline V CDR1 and CDR2: SGHNT, YENEEA. CDR3 length: 15 amino acids. CDR3 bases: TGTGCCAGCAGCTTAGGCGTCCAGACGACAGATACGCAGTATTTT. Protein sequence: CASSLGVQTTDTQYF.

The chain combines TRBV7-9 with TRBJ2-6; D not certain. Looked up from germline, CDR1 is SEHNR and CDR2 is FQNEAQ (reference sequence). Trimming pared 3 bases from V and 0 bases from J, leaving 6 bases between. This CDR3 region has 15 residues. CDR3 region: CASSLVGSGANVLTF. The DNA for the CDR3 is TGTGCCAGCAGCTTGGTAGGCTCTGGGGCCAACGTCCTGACTTTC.

The rearrangement joins TRBV19 to TRBJ1-2, with 8 bases identical to TRBD1. Germline values: CDR1 LNHDA, CDR2 SQIVND (reference sequence). The CDR3 totals 13 residues. V lost 5 bases to trimming and J lost 7 bases; unmatched junction nucleotides: 6. CDR3 residues: CASSPRDRRGYTF. CDR3 bases: TGTGCCAGTAGTCCCCGGGACAGGCGTGGCTACACCTTC. Together with reference TRBV19 and TRBJ1-2, the CDR3 gives the full variable domain: DGGITQSPKYLFRKEGQNVTLSCEQNLNHDAMYWYRQDPGQGLRLIYYSQIVNDFQKGDIAEGYSVSREKKESFPLTVTSAQKNPTAFYLCASSPRDRRGYTFGSGTRLTVV.

V and J are TRBV7-2 and TRBJ1-2; D is uncertain. V was trimmed by 1 base and J by 2 bases, leaving 11 bases between them. Germline values: CDR1 SGHTA, CDR2 FQGNSA. The CDR3 sequence is 15 residues long. CDR3 in amino acids: CASSLEVSSNYGYTF. As DNA, the CDR3 is TGTGCCAGCAGCTTAGAGGTCTCTTCCAACTATGGCTACACCTTC.

The chain couples TRBV19 to TRBJ2-7, with TRBD1 matching over 8 bases. V was clipped by 3 bases and J by 2 bases; unmatched bases: 3. Germline V gene lookup returns CDR1 LNHDA and CDR2 SQIVND (reference sequence). The CDR3 is 14 amino acids. The CDR3 loop is CASSMGTGPYEQYF. Written as DNA, the CDR3 is TGTGCCAGTAGTATGGGGACAGGCCCCTACGAGCAGTACTTC.

The CDR3 loop reads CASSSPEDRVDGYTF. The DNA for the CDR3 is TGTGCCAGCAGTTCCCCCGAGGACAGGGTGGACGGCTACACCTTC. This chain uses TRBV28 with TRBJ1-2; 8 nucleotides agree with TRBD1. CDR3 length: 15 amino acids. The V gene's germline CDR1 is MDHEN and CDR2 SYDVKM. Trimming removed 4 bases from V and 8 bases from J; junction bases left unmatched: 12.

The V call is TRBV7-2, the J call TRBJ2-7; 7 bases agree with TRBD2. The ends lost 5 bases at V and 3 bases at J; junction bases unmatched: 10. Germline V gene sequence: CDR1 SGHTA, CDR2 FQGNSA. The CDR3 is 15 residues long. Here the CDR3 DNA reads TGTGCCAGCAGCCCATCCCTGGCGGGGGACTACGAGCAGTACTTC. Its translation: CASSPSLAGDYEQYF.

A single count supports this clone. This CDR3 is CASSPRVQTANTQYF. CDR3 bases: TGTGCCAGCAGCCCCAGGGTACAGACAGCGAATACGCAGTATTTT. This rearrangement joins TRBV13 to TRBJ2-3; the D gene is possibly TRBD1 (5 bases). Germline-derived CDR1 and CDR2 are PRHDT and FYEKMQ (reference sequence). Trimming left V 5 bases short and J 7 bases short, with 19 bases between. The CDR3 runs 15 residues.

In DNA, the CDR3 is TGTGCCAGCAGCCAAGCCTGGGACAGACTCCGCGAGACCCAGTACTTC. Translated: CASSQAWDRLRETQYF. The chain has TRBV14 and TRBJ2-5; 7 bases match TRBD1. Germline V gives CDR1 SGHDN, CDR2 FVKESK. The V and J ends lost 1 base and 5 bases, in that order; junction bases with no gene match: 10. This CDR3 has 16 amino acids.

The chain recombines TRBV7-2 with TRBJ2-7; 7 bases are shared with TRBD2. CDR1 is SGHTA, CDR2 FQGNSA, per germline. This CDR3 comprises 18 residues. J lost 4 bases, V lost 3 bases, and 18 bases had no gene match. The CDR3 protein is CASSLRSSRRGVEYEQYF. CDR3 DNA sequence: TGTGCCAGCAGCTTGAGGAGTAGCCGCCGGGGGGTAGAGTACGAGCAGTACTTC.

The chain carries TRBV19 and TRBJ1-5; TRBD1 is a possible D gene (6 bases). The germline CDR1 and CDR2 sequences are LNHDA and SQIVND (reference sequence). The CDR3 runs to 15 residues. Trimming removed 5 bases from V and 7 bases from J, with 18 bases in between. The CDR3 DNA reads TGTGCCAGTAGTTCAGGGGCGGCGGGGGAGCAGCCCCAGCATTTT. Amino acid sequence: CASSSGAAGEQPQHF.

The V gene is TRBV7-2, the J gene TRBJ2-1; 7 bases map to TRBD2. Per the germline V gene, CDR1 is SGHTA and CDR2 is FQGNSA. The ends lost 7 bases at V and 8 bases at J; junction bases unmatched: 11. The CDR3 has 14 amino acids. The CDR3 spells CASKSGAYNDEQFF. CDR3 coding DNA: TGTGCCAGCAAAAGCGGGGCTTACAACGATGAGCAGTTCTTC.

The genes are TRBV5-4 and TRBJ2-1; D not certain. The CDR3 length is 15 residues. Germline loops: CDR1 SGHNT, CDR2 YYREEE (reference sequence). Trimming took 1 base from V and 7 from J, leaving 15 bases between them. DNA for the CDR3: TGTGCCAGCAGCTTGAGCGCCTTCCAAACAAATGAGCAGTTCTTC. It yields the protein CASSLSAFQTNEQFF.

The chain combines TRBV5-6 with TRBJ2-7; D ambiguous. Germline CDR1 SGHDT, CDR2 YYEEEE. The V end was cut by 1 base, the J end by 3 bases, with 2 bases between. The CDR3 is made up of 11 amino acids. CDR3 sequence (DNA): TGTGCCAGCAGCTTGAACTACGAGCAGTACTTC. Translation: CASSLNYEQYF.